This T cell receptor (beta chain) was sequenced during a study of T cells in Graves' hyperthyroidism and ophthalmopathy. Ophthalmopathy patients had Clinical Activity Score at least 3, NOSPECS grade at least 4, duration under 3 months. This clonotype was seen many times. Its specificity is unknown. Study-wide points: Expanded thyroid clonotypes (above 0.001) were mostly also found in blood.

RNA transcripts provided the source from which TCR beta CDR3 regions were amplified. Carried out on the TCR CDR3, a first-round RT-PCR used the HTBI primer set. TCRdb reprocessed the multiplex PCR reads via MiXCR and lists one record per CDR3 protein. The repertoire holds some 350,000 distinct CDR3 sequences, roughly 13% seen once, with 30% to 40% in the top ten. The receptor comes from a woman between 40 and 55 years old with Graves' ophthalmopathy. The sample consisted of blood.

CDR3 in DNA: TGTGCCAGCAGCCCCTCAACAGGGTTGAACATTCAGTACTTC. Its translation is CASSPSTGLNIQYF. This chain uses TRBV7-2 with TRBJ2-4, with a tentative D call TRBD1 (6 bases). Germline CDR1 reads SGHTA; CDR2 reads FQGNSA. With 5 bases removed from V and 7 bases from J, the gap between germline ends came to 15 bases. This CDR3 contains 14 residues.